This T cell receptor (beta chain) was observed in a study of response to subunit inactivated influenza vaccine (dated by TCRdb to 2016 to 2019). With respect to the entire study: Deep quantitative profiling of the T cell receptor repertoire was used in the study to follow responses to a trivalent subunit inactivated influenza vaccine.

Worth noting for this clonotype: No antigen is known for it. The record has no base qualities; no much larger clone is one base away.

Libraries were made using RT-PCR. This sample was sequenced with an Illumina HiSeq 2500. The raw public reads went through TCRdb reprocessing: fastp at Q25, MiXCR clone calling, in-frame beta chains kept. CDR3 protein duplicates are merged, each entry listing the most common genes and DNA. The table for this sample lists 500,000 to 600,000 distinct CDR3 sequences; 7.6% of them were counted only once. Around 13% of the sample goes to the ten largest clones. V is clipped by 5 bases and J by 11 bases, and the sequence between their germline boundaries is 18 bases long. From cysteine to phenylalanine, the CDR3 is 13 amino acids long. Here the CDR3 DNA is all that survives: 39 bases in frame from base 1. CDR1 and CDR2 were assigned from the germline V gene as SGHTA and FQGNSA. Results the study describes overall, beyond this receptor: According to the authors, only a limited number of new T cells may be recruited by each seasonal influenza vaccination.

The chain is encoded by TRBV7-2 joined to TRBJ1-1, with the D segment identity uncertain. This material consisted of PBMCs from blood, taken less than 30 months after vaccination. This clonotype originated in a man between 50 and 70 years old who received an inactivated influenza vaccine. Donor details come from another sample of the same person, matched by shared clones. The CDR3 region: CASSPQAGFMAFF. The DNA reads TGTGCCAGCAGCCCCCAAGCGGGGTTTATGGCTTTCTTT.